This T cell receptor beta chain derives from a study of regulatory and conventional T cells in RAG deficiency (dated by TCRdb to about 2017). General notes on the study: Autoimmunity is frequently associated with hypomorphic RAG mutations in combined immunodeficiency or atypical SCID. High-throughput TCR beta sequencing was used to compare the diversity and composition of the Treg, conventional CD4+ and CD8+ T cell repertoires of RAG-deficient patients with those of healthy controls. Study-wide findings and limitations: In Omenn syndrome and CID/AS patients compared with controls, roughly 98-fold fewer unique TCR beta sequences were detected from Treg cells, versus 9 to 10-fold fewer for other subsets. All patient T-cell subsets had shorter CDR3 lengths; Omenn syndrome patients showed >85% Treg-Tconv repertoire overlap at nucleotide and amino acid level. Some T-cell subset analyses were not done for some subjects. Sorted CD25-high CD127-low cells from Omenn syndrome patients may represent peripherally activated cells rather than bona fide Treg cells. Compared with control T-cell subpopulations, RAG-deficient patients had much lower Shannon entropy and higher Simpson indices.

Library preparation was by the immunoSEQ multiplex PCR assay. Genomic DNA from the sorted T-cell subsets was used to amplify rearranged TCR beta chain products, which were then sequenced. Per the original workflow: Shannon entropy and Simpson indices were used to quantify the repertoire diversity of productive TCR beta rearrangements. To assess clonal expansion, the frequencies of the 100 most abundant productive TCR beta clonotypes were added up as a share of total reads. The TRB repertoires were scored with a self-reactivity index built on which amino acids appear at CDR3beta positions 6 and 7. Two-way ANOVA was used for repertoire analyses, and Student t or Mann-Whitney tests were used for flow cytometric analyses. Imported from immuneACCESS, the table was reduced by TCRdb to in-frame sequences with V and J called. These copies leave out some clones; in studies compared against another copy, an unresolved V gene accounts for under half, and the cause of the remainder is not known. V and J calls and clone size follow that table, whereas D and trimming were derived from the DNA. The sample table holds about 400 clones, of which 36% were seen once. The top ten constitute 51% of the sample.

Before genomic DNA extraction, conventional CD4+ T cells were isolated from blood as CD25-low CD127-high cells. Eight patients with RAG deficiency were studied: one with SCID, two with Omenn syndrome and five with combined immunodeficiency or atypical SCID. Its CDR3 holds 11 amino acids, cysteine through phenylalanine. The entry retains the CDR3 DNA only, 33 bases that are in frame from base 1. From the germline V gene (reference sequence), CDR1 is DFQATT and CDR2 is SNEGSKA. Deletion took 5 bases off V and 4 bases off J, with a span of 8 bases between the germline ends. Only a few counts were recorded for this clone. Its antigen is unknown. The sample holds no much larger clone one base away, and base qualities are not on file.

The chain employs TRBV20-1 and TRBJ1-2; TRBD1 is perhaps the D gene, given 6 matching bases. The sample consisted of CD4+ effector T cells sorted from blood. The TCR was taken from a human donor with RAG deficiency presenting as severe combined immunodeficiency. This receptor carries the CDR3 CSAGRGYGYTF. The bases read TGCAGTGCTGGCAGGGGCTATGGCTACACCTTC.